The 31 T cell receptor beta chains listed next were all sequenced from one sample in a study of glioma-infiltrating T cells. Amplification of TCR alpha and beta CDR3 regions from RNA used iRepertoire nested multiplex PCR. TCRdb fed the multiplex PCR reads into MiXCR, producing one record per CDR3 protein. The sample yields approximately 90,000 distinct CDR3 sequences, about a quarter seen once. Sequences were obtained from glioma tissue, nonneoplastic brain tissue, or PBMCs (not recorded which). These receptors were taken from a human donor with low-grade glioma or glioblastoma, undergoing nonglioma brain surgery, or in good health (not recorded which).

This clonotype was counted a few times. This may stem from a read error, because a much larger clone lies one nucleotide away. This chain uses TRBV6-1 with TRBJ1-3, with D tentatively TRBD1 (5 bases). Per germline, CDR1 MNHNS and CDR2 SASEGT. This CDR3 has 14 amino acids. CDR3 amino acids: CAGSSTVTGNTIYF. CDR3 bases: TGTGCCGGCAGTTCGACAGTGACTGGAAACACCATATATTTT.

Comments on this clonotype: A clone one base away is much larger, so this may be a read error. The chain has TRBV11-2 and TRBJ2-5; no clear D gene. This CDR3 is built from 14 residues. Germline V gene lookup returns CDR1 SGHAT and CDR2 FQNNGV. The CDR3 coding sequence is TGTGCCAGCAGCTACGGTCGGCAGGCCGAGACCAAGTACTTC. The encoded protein is CASSYGRQAETKYF.

This clonotype was counted many times. V usage is TRBV20-1 and J usage is TRBJ2-6; D remains ambiguous. The CDR3 is 15 amino acids. CDR1 is DFQATT and CDR2 is SNEGSKA in the germline V gene (reference sequence). Trimming pared 0 bases from V and 0 bases from J, leaving 6 bases between. The CDR3 is CSARDPLSGANVLTF. DNA of the CDR3: TGCAGTGCTAGAGACCCCCTCTCTGGGGCCAACGTCCTGACTTTC.

There are many counts of this clonotype. The rearrangement uses TRBV4-2 and TRBJ2-7; the D gene is possibly TRBD2 (5 bases). Germline lookup yields CDR1 LGHNA and CDR2 YNFKEQ. Trimming cost V 4 bases and J 0 bases, with 10 bases left between them. This CDR3 is built from 14 residues. Here the CDR3 DNA reads TGTGCCAGCAGCCCCGGACTGGTCTCCTACGAGCAGTACTTC. It specifies CASSPGLVSYEQYF.

The chain has TRBV7-2 and TRBJ2-7, with 11 bases identical to TRBD2. Germline V lookup: CDR1 SGHTA, CDR2 FQGNSA. The CDR3 is 16 residues long. Trimming at V came to 1 base and at J to 3 bases, leaving 5 bases not matched to a gene. The CDR3 nucleotides are TGTGCCAGCAGCTTAGGTAGCGGGAGGGGGATCTACGAGCAGTACTTC. Translating it yields CASSLGSGRGIYEQYF.

This chain links TRBV5-1 with TRBJ2-2; D may be TRBD1 (5 bases). V was shortened by 4 bases and J by 2 bases, with 12 bases between the two germline ends. The germline V gene encodes CDR1 SGHRS and CDR2 YFSETQ. The CDR3 has 15 residues. The CDR3 here is CASSPLTENTGELFF. CDR3 DNA: TGCGCCAGCAGCCCTTTGACAGAAAACACCGGGGAGCTGTTTTTT.

In this sample, this clonotype turned up a few times. V is TRBV7-7 and J is TRBJ2-1; possible D gene TRBD1, 6 bases. From germline, CDR1 is SSHAT and CDR2 FNYEAQ (reference sequence). The CDR3 spans 14 residues. Trimming took off 5 bases at V and 0 bases at J, with 8 bases between the two ends. CDR3 sequence (DNA): TGTGCCAGCAGCGTGGACAGCTCCTACAATGAGCAGTTCTTC. It yields the protein CASSVDSSYNEQFF.

The chain has TRBV5-4 and TRBJ2-4; D is ambiguous. With 4 bases removed from V and 0 bases from J, the gap between germline ends came to 8 bases. The CDR3 runs to 14 residues. The V gene's germline CDR1 is SGHNT and CDR2 YYREEE (reference sequence). The CDR3 reads CASSHNLAKNIQYF. For the CDR3, the DNA is TGTGCCAGCAGCCACAACTTAGCCAAAAACATTCAGTACTTC. The full variable domain, with the rest looked up from reference TRBV5-4 and TRBJ2-4, is ETGVTQSPTHLIKTRGQQVTLRCSSQSGHNTVSWYQQALGQGPQFIFQYYREEENGRGNFPPRFSGLQFPNYSSELNVNALELDDSALYLCASSHNLAKNIQYFGAGTRLSVL.

This clonotype was observed at least ten times. V usage is TRBV12-3 or TRBV12-4 and J usage is TRBJ1-6; possibly TRBD1 for D (5 bases). The CDR3 spans 15 residues. V was shortened by 5 bases and J by 6 bases, with 14 bases between the two germline ends. CDR3: CASSRFRGGNSPLHF. CDR3 sequence (DNA): TGTGCCAGCAGTCGGTTTAGGGGCGGTAATTCACCCCTCCACTTT.

The sample holds many counts of this clonotype. The chain couples TRBV6-1 to TRBJ2-3; a possible D gene is TRBD2 (6 bases). Germline CDR1 reads MNHNS; CDR2 reads SASEGT. The CDR3 is made up of 15 amino acids. Between the trimmed V and J ends, which lost 5 bases and 2 bases, there was a span of 14 bases. CDR3 amino acids: CASSRLGTNTDTQYF. Written as DNA, the CDR3 is TGTGCCAGCAGTCGACTAGGGACGAACACAGATACGCAGTATTTT.

In the case of this clonotype: One junction end disagrees with the germline gene, perhaps due to a read error. The rearrangement links TRBV20-1 to TRBJ2-5; 14 bases are a match to TRBD2. This CDR3 has 17 residues. In germline, CDR1 is DFQATT, CDR2 SNEGSKA (reference sequence). CDR3 bases: TGCAGTGTTTTCGGGGGACTAGCGGGGGCCAATGAAGACACCCAGTACTTC. It translates to CSVFGGLAGANEDTQYF.

This clonotype appeared many times. This sequence joins TRBV7-9 and TRBJ2-7; D tentatively fits TRBD1 or TRBD2 (5 bases each). Germline CDR1 and CDR2: SEHNR and FQNEAQ (reference sequence). CDR3 length: 13 amino acids. The V end was cut by 2 bases, the J end by 5 bases, with 10 bases between. The CDR3 DNA reads TGTGCCAGCAGCTTACCAGGGACGCACGAGCAGTACTTC. Amino acid sequence: CASSLPGTHEQYF.

As regards this clonotype: No conserved phenylalanine or tryptophan is present at the end of the CDR3, so a read error is the likely explanation. It is unclear where the CDR3 begins or ends on the DNA, so no DNA is shown, and the CDR3 is as TCRdb lists it. The rearrangement joins TRBV6-9 to TRBJ2-3. Germline CDR1 reads MNHGY; CDR2 reads SVAAGI. The length of the CDR3 is 11 amino acids, counting both ends. Here the CDR3 reads CASRYLDTQEG.

This clonotype was seen many times. The chain recombines TRBV3-1 with TRBJ1-3; D not resolved. The germline gives CDR1 LGHDT, CDR2 YNNKEL (reference sequence). This CDR3 spans 14 amino acids. With 2 bases removed from V and 0 bases from J, the gap between germline ends came to 5 bases. CDR3 bases: TGTGCCAGCAGCCAAAGGAACTCTGGAAACACCATATATTTT. Its translation is CASSQRNSGNTIYF.

This clonotype was seen many times. This rearrangement joins TRBV20-1 to TRBJ2-3, with TRBD2 matching 9 bases. Germline-derived CDR1 and CDR2 are DFQATT and SNEGSKA (reference sequence). The CDR3 has 17 residues. Trimming took 1 base from V and 0 from J; bases not matched to a gene: 8. The CDR3, as DNA: TGCAGTGCTAGAGTTAGCGGGAGTGGGACTAGCACAGATACGCAGTATTTT. As protein: CSARVSGSGTSTDTQYF.

The table lists this clonotype with many counts. The V gene is TRBV2, the J gene TRBJ1-2; TRBD1 agrees at 8 bases. The CDR3 spans 13 residues. V dropped 8 bases and J dropped 9; count of bases not matched to a gene: 11. Per the germline V gene, CDR1 is SNHLY and CDR2 is FYNNEI. CDR3 in DNA: TGTGCCAGCCGAGGGACAGGAATTACTAGCTACACCTTC. This codes for CASRGTGITSYTF.

This clonotype was recorded many times. CDR3 nucleotides: TGTGCCAGCAGTTCCCAGCGGGGGACGCTTTACGAGCAGTACTTC. Residues: CASSSQRGTLYEQYF. This rearrangement joins TRBV12-3 or TRBV12-4 to TRBJ2-7, with 8 positions matching TRBD2. This CDR3 is 15 amino acids long. Unmatched junction bases numbered 9, after V lost 4 bases and J lost 4 bases.

This chain connects TRBV14 to TRBJ1-1; the D gene is possibly TRBD1 (5 bases). V lost 0 bases to trimming and J lost 4 bases, with 15 bases between them. The CDR3 consists of 16 residues. From germline, CDR1 is SGHDN and CDR2 FVKESK. As DNA, the CDR3 is TGTGCCAGCAGCCAAGATCGGACAAGGGTGGGCACTGAAGCTTTCTTT. It translates to CASSQDRTRVGTEAFF.

V usage is TRBV5-4 and J usage is TRBJ2-7; TRBD1 matches 8 bases. Germline-derived CDR1 and CDR2 are SGHNT and YYREEE (reference sequence). This CDR3 contains 15 residues. After removal of 4 bases from V and 2 bases from J, the junction contained 8 bases not matched to a gene. CDR3: CASSIGQGVPYEQYF. CDR3 nucleotide sequence: TGTGCCAGCAGCATAGGACAGGGAGTCCCCTACGAGCAGTACTTC.

The V call is TRBV2, the J call TRBJ1-1, with no clear D. Germline lookup yields CDR1 SNHLY and CDR2 FYNNEI. Trimming removed 11 bases at V and 11 bases at J, with 18 bases between. This CDR3 is 11 amino acids long. Here the CDR3 reads CAGRLNTKAFF. For the CDR3, the DNA is TGTGCCGGGAGACTGAACACTAAGGCTTTCTTT.

This clonotype was seen many times. The rearrangement joins TRBV20-1 to TRBJ1-1; D gene ambiguous. V lost 5 bases and J 0 bases, leaving 10 bases between the germline ends. CDR1 is DFQATT and CDR2 is SNEGSKA in the germline V gene (reference sequence). The CDR3 spans 13 residues. The DNA of the CDR3 is TGCAGTGCTGACGGGCAGTTGAACACTGAAGCTTTCTTT. Its translation: CSADGQLNTEAFF.

This clonotype was counted at least ten times. The chain has TRBV10-3 and TRBJ1-1, with a weak D call TRBD1 (6 bases). Per the germline V gene, CDR1 is ENHRY and CDR2 is SYGVKD. The V end lost 3 bases, the J end lost 4 bases, and 12 bases lay between the germline ends. The CDR3 contains 14 residues. CDR3: CAISDQGIGTEAFF. The CDR3 DNA reads as TGTGCCATCAGTGACCAGGGGATTGGCACTGAAGCTTTCTTT.

The sample holds many counts of this clonotype. The chain is built from TRBV7-9 and TRBJ2-3, with no clear D. The V gene lost 10 bases and the J gene lost 2 bases, with 10 bases spanning the gap. CDR1 is SEHNR, CDR2 FQNEAQ, per germline (reference sequence). The CDR3 extends over 12 amino acids. In DNA, the CDR3 is TGTGCCAAAACACAGCTCACAGATACGCAGTATTTT. This translates into CAKTQLTDTQYF.

In this sample, this clonotype turned up many times. The V gene is TRBV6-1, the J gene TRBJ2-3; D is unclear. Looked up from germline, CDR1 is MNHNS and CDR2 is SASEGT. There are 15 residues in the CDR3. Trimming left V 5 bases short and J 0 bases short, with 12 bases between. CDR3 sequence: CASSPFGPSTDTQYF. CDR3 bases: TGTGCCAGCAGTCCTTTCGGGCCTAGCACAGATACGCAGTATTTT.

This clonotype was counted at least ten times. The gene calls are TRBV5-1 and TRBJ2-3; tentative D call: TRBD2 (6 bases). V was cut by 5 bases and J by 6 bases, with 19 bases left in between. Germline CDR1 is SGHRS and CDR2 is YFSETQ. This CDR3 is built from 15 residues. CDR3 in DNA: TGCGCCAGCAGACCCGGGAGTAAGGTATCGGATACGCAGTATTTT. Translated: CASRPGSKVSDTQYF. The full variable domain, in which reference TRBV5-1 and TRBJ2-3 provide the parts outside the CDR3, is KAGVTQTPRYLIKTRGQQVTLSCSPISGHRSVSWYQQTPGQGLQFLFEYFSETQRNKGNFPGRFSGRQFSNSRSEMNVSTLELGDSALYLCASRPGSKVSDTQYFGPGTRLTVL.

This clonotype has ten or more counts. The chain joins TRBV6-1 to TRBJ2-1; TRBD1 matches at 7 bases. With 5 bases clipped from V and 6 bases from J, the junction kept 10 bases outside the gene matches. This CDR3 is 15 amino acids long. Germline CDR1 MNHNS, CDR2 SASEGT. CDR3 protein: CASSLARQGPNEQFF. In nucleotides, the CDR3 is TGTGCCAGCAGTCTCGCCCGACAGGGTCCCAATGAGCAGTTCTTC.

The chain recombines TRBV12-3 or TRBV12-4 with TRBJ2-2, with D tentatively TRBD2 (6 bases). The CDR3 totals 15 residues. V lost 2 bases and J 5 bases, leaving 12 bases between the germline ends. For the CDR3, the DNA is TGTGCCAGCAGTTTAAGACTAGATCTTACCGGGGAGCTGTTTTTT. Translation gives CASSLRLDLTGELFF.

The rearrangement joins TRBV3-1 to TRBJ2-7; D tentatively reads TRBD1 or TRBD2 (7 bases each). CDR1 and CDR2 from the germline V gene are LGHDT and YNNKEL (reference sequence). Trimming took 6 bases from V and 5 from J, leaving 17 bases between them. The CDR3 has 14 residues. CDR3 sequence: CASRQGGGINEQYF. The CDR3 DNA reads TGTGCCAGCAGGCAGGGGGGGGGTATCAACGAGCAGTACTTC.

This clonotype was detected ten times or more. The chain uses TRBV27 and TRBJ2-3; no firm D call. V gave up 5 bases and J gave up 7 bases, with 16 bases separating them. The CDR3 spans 14 residues. The germline V gene encodes CDR1 MNHEY and CDR2 SMNVEV (reference sequence). The CDR3 region is CASSPYQRANTQYF. The CDR3 DNA is TGTGCCAGCAGTCCCTATCAAAGGGCAAATACGCAGTATTTT.

This chain links TRBV29-1 with TRBJ2-5, with D unresolved. V lost 0 bases to trimming and J lost 2 bases, with 28 bases between them. CDR3 length: 20 residues. CDR1 is SQVTM and CDR2 is ANQGSEA in the germline V gene. The CDR3 nucleotides are TGCAGCGTTGAAGATCAATCATCGGACCCCTGGGCCCTGCCTCAAGAGACCCAGTACTTC. This gives the protein CSVEDQSSDPWALPQETQYF.

In regard to this clonotype: A much larger clone lies a single base off, so this may be a read error. The rearrangement links TRBV19 to TRBJ2-1; possible D gene TRBD1, 6 bases. Per the germline V gene, CDR1 is LNHDA and CDR2 is SQIVND (reference sequence). The CDR3 spans 15 residues. CDR3: CSSSIQSGAYNEQFF. CDR3 DNA: TGTTCCAGTAGTATACAGTCAGGGGCCTACAATGAGCAGTTCTTC.